The rows below give T cell receptor beta chains drawn from one sample of a study of siplizumab effects on memory and regulatory T cells. Sequencing was performed with immunoSEQ multiplex PCR; in TCRdb, only in-frame clones are kept and a portion is missing. The table has roughly 60,000 clones, around 96% seen once. The sequencing sample was made of naive CD8+ T cells sorted from blood. These receptors all come from a human donor in good health. Both conserved end residues are part of each CDR3. Fields, in order: D gene, clone size, J gene, V gene, CDR3 protein, CDR3 DNA. The D gene is left open where the match is weak. Some rows mark clone size as missing; the rest say once, few, many or name a class of expanded clone.

TRBD2 | NA | TRBJ2-3 | TRBV11-2 | CASSSRPGGDTQYF | TGTGCCAGCAGCTCCCGGCCGGGAGGAGATACGCAGTATTTT
NA | NA | TRBJ2-7 | TRBV5-1 | CASSLGSGYEQYF | TGCGCCAGCAGCTTAGGTTCGGGTTACGAGCAGTACTTC
TRBD1 | NA | TRBJ1-1 | TRBV10-1 | CASSGGGSNTEAFF | TGCGCCAGCAGTGGAGGGGGCTCGAACACTGAAGCTTTCTTT
NA | once | TRBJ2-7 | TRBV19 | CASSIQTGPSYEQYF | TGTGCCAGTAGTATACAGACGGGCCCATCCTACGAGCAGTACTTC
NA | NA | TRBJ1-1 | TRBV6-5 | CASSLPSGGTEAFF | TGTGCCAGCAGCCTTCCATCCGGGGGCACTGAAGCTTTCTTT
TRBD2 | NA | TRBJ2-7 | TRBV5-4 | CASSAGGGEYEQYF | TGTGCCAGCAGCGCGGGGGGGGGAGAGTACGAGCAGTACTTC
TRBD2 | NA | TRBJ2-7 | TRBV6-5 | CASSYAGTSGGYEQYF | TGTGCCAGCAGTTACGCCGGGACTAGCGGGGGGTACGAGCAGTACTTC
TRBD2 | NA | TRBJ2-1 | TRBV10-1 | CASSDSSGGDLYNEQFF | TGCGCCAGCAGTGATTCTAGCGGGGGTGACCTTTACAATGAGCAGTTCTTC
TRBD2 | NA | TRBJ2-1 | TRBV19 | CASSIGSGGPFQFF | TGTGCCAGTAGTATCGGATCGGGGGGGCCATTTCAGTTCTTC
NA | NA | TRBJ1-1 | TRBV19 | CASTREASAEAFF | TGTGCCAGTACCCGTGAGGCCAGCGCTGAAGCTTTCTTT
NA | NA | TRBJ2-5 | TRBV5-6 | CASSPHGPGVIQETQYF | TGTGCCAGCAGCCCCCATGGGCCAGGGGTCATCCAAGAGACCCAGTACTTC
NA | NA | TRBJ1-2 | TRBV6-4 | CASSDGQGLSYGYTF | TGTGCCAGCAGTGATGGGCAGGGGTTGTCCTATGGCTACACCTTC
NA | NA | TRBJ2-3 | TRBV29-1 | CSVDRPDTDTQYF | TGCAGCGTTGACAGGCCTGACACAGATACGCAGTATTTT
NA | NA | TRBJ2-5 | TRBV5-6 | CASSFGGDQETQYF | TGTGCCAGCAGCTTTGGCGGGGACCAAGAGACCCAGTACTTC
TRBD1 | NA | TRBJ1-6 | TRBV7-3 | CASSLMGQGAGNSPLHF | TGTGCCAGCAGCTTAATGGGACAGGGGGCGGGTAATTCACCCCTCCACTTT
TRBD2 | NA | TRBJ2-3 | TRBV13 | CASSLGRASGYTDTQYF | TGTGCCAGCAGCTTAGGTAGGGCTAGCGGCTACACAGATACGCAGTATTTT
NA | NA | TRBJ1-3 | TRBV2 | CARTSVRGDGNTIYF | TGTGCCAGGACCTCCGTGAGGGGGGATGGAAACACCATATATTTT
NA | NA | TRBJ2-7 | TRBV29-1 | CSVGPSSYEQYF | TGCAGCGTGGGGCCAAGCTCCTACGAGCAGTACTTC
NA | NA | TRBJ2-7 | TRBV2 | CASSEGFSYEQYF | TGTGCCAGCAGTGAGGGATTCTCCTACGAGCAGTACTTC
TRBD1 | NA | TRBJ2-3 | TRBV4-3 | CASSQARDRGIGDTQYF | TGCGCCAGCAGCCAAGCCCGGGACAGGGGGATTGGAGATACGCAGTATTTT
NA | NA | TRBJ2-5 | TRBV5-1 | CASSLGDIQETQYF | TGCGCCAGCAGCTTGGGGGACATCCAAGAGACCCAGTACTTC
NA | NA | TRBJ2-7 | TRBV5-1 | CASSLVGDLYEQYF | TGCGCCAGCAGCTTGGTCGGGGACCTCTACGAGCAGTACTTC
NA | NA | TRBJ2-7 | TRBV5-6 | CASSFGQSYEQYF | TGTGCCAGCAGCTTTGGACAGTCCTACGAGCAGTACTTC
NA | NA | TRBJ1-1 | TRBV7-6 | CASSLEGRGAEAFF | TGTGCCAGCAGCTTAGAGGGCCGGGGCGCTGAAGCTTTCTTT
NA | NA | TRBJ2-1 | TRBV5-5 | CASSWTTVEYNEQFF | TGTGCCAGCAGCTGGACGACAGTTGAGTACAATGAGCAGTTCTTC
NA | once | TRBJ1-1 | TRBV4-1 | CASSQDNPKGGWWAFF | TGCGCCAGCAGCCAAGATAACCCGAAAGGGGGGTGGTGGGCTTTCTTT
NA | once | TRBJ2-4 | TRBV6-6 | CASRLLNQGAKNIQYF | TGTGCCAGCAGGCTTCTAAATCAGGGAGCCAAAAACATTCAGTACTTC